Sequencing of this TCR beta chain was carried out in a study of shared T cell receptors in the human thymus. This clone was observed once. Sequencing was performed with immunoSEQ multiplex PCR; in TCRdb, only in-frame clones are kept and a portion is missing. The sample lists just under 550,000 clones; about four fifths were seen once. Another study also made use of these data, one on human thymus T cells. That publication notes: Donor material was obtained from healthy Finnish infants undergoing corrective surgery for congenital heart defects. Thymic tissue was derived from resections collected during corrective heart surgery. There appeared to be biased usage of V and J genes in thymic and blood repertoires. Related research examined unrelated individuals and reported that their thymic repertoires overlapped highly.

The sample consisted of thymocytes. This TCR was recovered from a boy under two years old with a congenital heart defect.

Here the CDR3 DNA reads TGCAGCGGGACAGTCTACAATGAGCAGTTCTTC. Amino acid sequence: CSGTVYNEQFF. V and J are TRBV29-1 and TRBJ2-1; perhaps TRBD1 as D (6 bases). Trimming took off 7 bases at V and 3 bases at J, with 7 bases between the two ends. CDR1 SQVTM and CDR2 ANQGSEA come from the germline V gene. This CDR3 has 11 amino acids.